This T cell receptor (beta chain) stems from a study of spatial heterogeneity in lung cancer. The time point denotes: sample taken at primary tumor resection. Whole RNA, which was extracted from tumor, nontumor lung tissue or frozen PBMC, was sequenced without any cell sorting. A unique molecular identifier was attached to every TCR cDNA molecule. TCRdb called the 5' RACE reads again in MiXCR, with one record for every CDR3 protein. Among 35,000 or so distinct CDR3 sequences listed, around 5.2% were seen once. In its sample, this clonotype was seen many times. What it binds is unknown. Study-wide results and limits: Blood carried ubiquitous expanded tumor TCRs more at resection than follow-up.

This sequence was found in a female donor with early-stage non-small cell lung cancer. The material was PBMCs, obtained at surgery.

The CDR3 nucleotides read TGCGCCAGCAGCTTGGCTGGCCATTCTTACAATGAGCAGTTCTTC. It encodes CASSLAGHSYNEQFF. The chain is built from TRBV5-1 and TRBJ2-1; D not resolved. The V end lost 0 bases, the J end lost 4 bases, and 11 bases lay between the germline ends. CDR3 length: 15 residues. CDR1 and CDR2 from the germline V gene are SGHRS and YFSETQ.